This passage covers 10 T cell receptor beta chains from one sample sequenced in a study of blood T cell repertoires in COVID-19. The protocol was immunoSEQ multiplex PCR, while the TCRdb copy is restricted to in-frame clones and leaves out a portion. Altogether 160,000 or so clones are present, approximately 91% being singletons, with the ten largest covering less than 2.5%. Sequencing input: peripheral blood. The receptors shown here come from a man aged 18 to 35 with acute or convalescent COVID-19.

The CDR3 DNA reads TGTGCCAGCAGCTACAGAGCGGGAGAGACCCAGTACTTC. It translates to CASSYRAGETQYF. J is TRBJ2-5 and V is TRBV7-2; D may be TRBD2 (6 bases). The CDR3 has 13 residues. The V gene's germline CDR1 is SGHTA and CDR2 FQGNSA. Deletions cut 4 bases from V and 4 bases from J, with 10 bases between.

The gene calls are TRBV9 and TRBJ2-1; D unresolved. The V end lost 3 bases, the J end lost 5 bases, and 12 bases lay between the germline ends. From germline, CDR1 is SGDLS and CDR2 YYNGEE. CDR3 length equals 14 residues. The CDR3 nucleotides read TGTGCCAGCAGCGCCCTCCGAGGTCACAATGAGCAGTTCTTC. Its translation is CASSALRGHNEQFF.

The chain recombines TRBV30 with TRBJ1-5; a weak D match, TRBD1 (6 bases). V was shortened by 5 bases and J by 0 bases, with 8 bases between the two germline ends. Per the germline V gene, CDR1 is GTSNPN and CDR2 is SVGIG (reference sequence). The CDR3 loop spans 13 amino acids. The CDR3 region has the DNA TGTGCCTGGGCAGGGGATAGCAATCAGCCCCAGCATTTT. It specifies CAWAGDSNQPQHF.

This chain joins TRBV6-1 and TRBJ1-4, with D possibly TRBD1 on 5 matching bases. With 3 bases removed from V and 2 bases from J, the gap between germline ends came to 10 bases. Germline V lookup: CDR1 MNHNS, CDR2 SASEGT. The CDR3 contains 15 residues. CDR3 DNA sequence: TGTGCCAGCAGTGATCAGGGAACGACTAATGAAAAACTGTTTTTT. This translates into CASSDQGTTNEKLFF.

V usage is TRBV4-1 and J usage is TRBJ1-2; tentatively, D is TRBD1 (5 bases). The V end lost 0 bases, the J end lost 5 bases, and 7 bases lay between the germline ends. The CDR3 is made up of 13 amino acids. Germline assignment: CDR1 MGHRA and CDR2 YSYEKL. CDR3 amino acids: CASSQDRVYGYTF. CDR3 DNA: TGCGCCAGCAGCCAAGACAGGGTTTATGGCTACACCTTC.

The V call is TRBV19, the J call TRBJ2-7; 13 positions match TRBD2. Germline V CDR1 and CDR2: LNHDA, SQIVND (reference sequence). The CDR3 has 18 amino acids. V trimming: 4 bases; J trimming: 2 bases; junction bases outside the gene matches: 11. The CDR3 region has the DNA TGTGCCAGTAGTACTCGTCCCGGGACTAGCGGGACCACCTACGAGCAGTACTTC. The encoded protein is CASSTRPGTSGTTYEQYF.

The V gene is TRBV5-1, the J gene TRBJ2-2; possible D gene TRBD1, 6 bases. Germline-derived CDR1 and CDR2 are SGHRS and YFSETQ. This CDR3 spans 16 amino acids. V dropped 8 bases and J dropped 2 bases, with 19 bases sitting between them. The CDR3 DNA follows: TGCGCCAGTTCCTACGGGCAGGGGTCAAACACCGGGGAGCTGTTTTTT. It yields the protein CASSYGQGSNTGELFF.

V gene TRBV28 combines with J gene TRBJ2-5; 11 nucleotides align to TRBD1. After removal of 5 bases from V and 7 bases from J, the junction contained 12 bases not matched to a gene. CDR1 MDHEN and CDR2 SYDVKM come from the germline V gene. The length of the CDR3 is 16 residues. For the CDR3, the DNA is TGTGCCAGCAGTAAAGGACAGGGGGCGTATACCGGGACCCAGTACTTC. Its protein is CASSKGQGAYTGTQYF.

The chain has TRBV5-1 and TRBJ2-5, with 10 bases fitting TRBD2. Germline CDR1 reads SGHRS; CDR2 reads YFSETQ. The CDR3 runs 14 residues. J gave up 5 bases and V 0 bases, and 1 base lay outside the gene matches. CDR3 sequence reads: CASSLALAGETQYF. The CDR3 DNA sequence: TGCGCCAGCAGCTTGGCACTAGCGGGGGAGACCCAGTACTTC.

The CDR3 bases are TGTGCCAGCAGTTACGTCGGGGAAAAAACTGAAGCTTTCTTT. This sequence encodes CASSYVGEKTEAFF. This chain uses TRBV6-5 with TRBJ1-1; no firm D call. With 2 bases removed from V and 5 bases from J, the gap between germline ends came to 12 bases. Germline V CDR1 and CDR2: MNHEY, SVGAGI. The CDR3 is 14 amino acids.